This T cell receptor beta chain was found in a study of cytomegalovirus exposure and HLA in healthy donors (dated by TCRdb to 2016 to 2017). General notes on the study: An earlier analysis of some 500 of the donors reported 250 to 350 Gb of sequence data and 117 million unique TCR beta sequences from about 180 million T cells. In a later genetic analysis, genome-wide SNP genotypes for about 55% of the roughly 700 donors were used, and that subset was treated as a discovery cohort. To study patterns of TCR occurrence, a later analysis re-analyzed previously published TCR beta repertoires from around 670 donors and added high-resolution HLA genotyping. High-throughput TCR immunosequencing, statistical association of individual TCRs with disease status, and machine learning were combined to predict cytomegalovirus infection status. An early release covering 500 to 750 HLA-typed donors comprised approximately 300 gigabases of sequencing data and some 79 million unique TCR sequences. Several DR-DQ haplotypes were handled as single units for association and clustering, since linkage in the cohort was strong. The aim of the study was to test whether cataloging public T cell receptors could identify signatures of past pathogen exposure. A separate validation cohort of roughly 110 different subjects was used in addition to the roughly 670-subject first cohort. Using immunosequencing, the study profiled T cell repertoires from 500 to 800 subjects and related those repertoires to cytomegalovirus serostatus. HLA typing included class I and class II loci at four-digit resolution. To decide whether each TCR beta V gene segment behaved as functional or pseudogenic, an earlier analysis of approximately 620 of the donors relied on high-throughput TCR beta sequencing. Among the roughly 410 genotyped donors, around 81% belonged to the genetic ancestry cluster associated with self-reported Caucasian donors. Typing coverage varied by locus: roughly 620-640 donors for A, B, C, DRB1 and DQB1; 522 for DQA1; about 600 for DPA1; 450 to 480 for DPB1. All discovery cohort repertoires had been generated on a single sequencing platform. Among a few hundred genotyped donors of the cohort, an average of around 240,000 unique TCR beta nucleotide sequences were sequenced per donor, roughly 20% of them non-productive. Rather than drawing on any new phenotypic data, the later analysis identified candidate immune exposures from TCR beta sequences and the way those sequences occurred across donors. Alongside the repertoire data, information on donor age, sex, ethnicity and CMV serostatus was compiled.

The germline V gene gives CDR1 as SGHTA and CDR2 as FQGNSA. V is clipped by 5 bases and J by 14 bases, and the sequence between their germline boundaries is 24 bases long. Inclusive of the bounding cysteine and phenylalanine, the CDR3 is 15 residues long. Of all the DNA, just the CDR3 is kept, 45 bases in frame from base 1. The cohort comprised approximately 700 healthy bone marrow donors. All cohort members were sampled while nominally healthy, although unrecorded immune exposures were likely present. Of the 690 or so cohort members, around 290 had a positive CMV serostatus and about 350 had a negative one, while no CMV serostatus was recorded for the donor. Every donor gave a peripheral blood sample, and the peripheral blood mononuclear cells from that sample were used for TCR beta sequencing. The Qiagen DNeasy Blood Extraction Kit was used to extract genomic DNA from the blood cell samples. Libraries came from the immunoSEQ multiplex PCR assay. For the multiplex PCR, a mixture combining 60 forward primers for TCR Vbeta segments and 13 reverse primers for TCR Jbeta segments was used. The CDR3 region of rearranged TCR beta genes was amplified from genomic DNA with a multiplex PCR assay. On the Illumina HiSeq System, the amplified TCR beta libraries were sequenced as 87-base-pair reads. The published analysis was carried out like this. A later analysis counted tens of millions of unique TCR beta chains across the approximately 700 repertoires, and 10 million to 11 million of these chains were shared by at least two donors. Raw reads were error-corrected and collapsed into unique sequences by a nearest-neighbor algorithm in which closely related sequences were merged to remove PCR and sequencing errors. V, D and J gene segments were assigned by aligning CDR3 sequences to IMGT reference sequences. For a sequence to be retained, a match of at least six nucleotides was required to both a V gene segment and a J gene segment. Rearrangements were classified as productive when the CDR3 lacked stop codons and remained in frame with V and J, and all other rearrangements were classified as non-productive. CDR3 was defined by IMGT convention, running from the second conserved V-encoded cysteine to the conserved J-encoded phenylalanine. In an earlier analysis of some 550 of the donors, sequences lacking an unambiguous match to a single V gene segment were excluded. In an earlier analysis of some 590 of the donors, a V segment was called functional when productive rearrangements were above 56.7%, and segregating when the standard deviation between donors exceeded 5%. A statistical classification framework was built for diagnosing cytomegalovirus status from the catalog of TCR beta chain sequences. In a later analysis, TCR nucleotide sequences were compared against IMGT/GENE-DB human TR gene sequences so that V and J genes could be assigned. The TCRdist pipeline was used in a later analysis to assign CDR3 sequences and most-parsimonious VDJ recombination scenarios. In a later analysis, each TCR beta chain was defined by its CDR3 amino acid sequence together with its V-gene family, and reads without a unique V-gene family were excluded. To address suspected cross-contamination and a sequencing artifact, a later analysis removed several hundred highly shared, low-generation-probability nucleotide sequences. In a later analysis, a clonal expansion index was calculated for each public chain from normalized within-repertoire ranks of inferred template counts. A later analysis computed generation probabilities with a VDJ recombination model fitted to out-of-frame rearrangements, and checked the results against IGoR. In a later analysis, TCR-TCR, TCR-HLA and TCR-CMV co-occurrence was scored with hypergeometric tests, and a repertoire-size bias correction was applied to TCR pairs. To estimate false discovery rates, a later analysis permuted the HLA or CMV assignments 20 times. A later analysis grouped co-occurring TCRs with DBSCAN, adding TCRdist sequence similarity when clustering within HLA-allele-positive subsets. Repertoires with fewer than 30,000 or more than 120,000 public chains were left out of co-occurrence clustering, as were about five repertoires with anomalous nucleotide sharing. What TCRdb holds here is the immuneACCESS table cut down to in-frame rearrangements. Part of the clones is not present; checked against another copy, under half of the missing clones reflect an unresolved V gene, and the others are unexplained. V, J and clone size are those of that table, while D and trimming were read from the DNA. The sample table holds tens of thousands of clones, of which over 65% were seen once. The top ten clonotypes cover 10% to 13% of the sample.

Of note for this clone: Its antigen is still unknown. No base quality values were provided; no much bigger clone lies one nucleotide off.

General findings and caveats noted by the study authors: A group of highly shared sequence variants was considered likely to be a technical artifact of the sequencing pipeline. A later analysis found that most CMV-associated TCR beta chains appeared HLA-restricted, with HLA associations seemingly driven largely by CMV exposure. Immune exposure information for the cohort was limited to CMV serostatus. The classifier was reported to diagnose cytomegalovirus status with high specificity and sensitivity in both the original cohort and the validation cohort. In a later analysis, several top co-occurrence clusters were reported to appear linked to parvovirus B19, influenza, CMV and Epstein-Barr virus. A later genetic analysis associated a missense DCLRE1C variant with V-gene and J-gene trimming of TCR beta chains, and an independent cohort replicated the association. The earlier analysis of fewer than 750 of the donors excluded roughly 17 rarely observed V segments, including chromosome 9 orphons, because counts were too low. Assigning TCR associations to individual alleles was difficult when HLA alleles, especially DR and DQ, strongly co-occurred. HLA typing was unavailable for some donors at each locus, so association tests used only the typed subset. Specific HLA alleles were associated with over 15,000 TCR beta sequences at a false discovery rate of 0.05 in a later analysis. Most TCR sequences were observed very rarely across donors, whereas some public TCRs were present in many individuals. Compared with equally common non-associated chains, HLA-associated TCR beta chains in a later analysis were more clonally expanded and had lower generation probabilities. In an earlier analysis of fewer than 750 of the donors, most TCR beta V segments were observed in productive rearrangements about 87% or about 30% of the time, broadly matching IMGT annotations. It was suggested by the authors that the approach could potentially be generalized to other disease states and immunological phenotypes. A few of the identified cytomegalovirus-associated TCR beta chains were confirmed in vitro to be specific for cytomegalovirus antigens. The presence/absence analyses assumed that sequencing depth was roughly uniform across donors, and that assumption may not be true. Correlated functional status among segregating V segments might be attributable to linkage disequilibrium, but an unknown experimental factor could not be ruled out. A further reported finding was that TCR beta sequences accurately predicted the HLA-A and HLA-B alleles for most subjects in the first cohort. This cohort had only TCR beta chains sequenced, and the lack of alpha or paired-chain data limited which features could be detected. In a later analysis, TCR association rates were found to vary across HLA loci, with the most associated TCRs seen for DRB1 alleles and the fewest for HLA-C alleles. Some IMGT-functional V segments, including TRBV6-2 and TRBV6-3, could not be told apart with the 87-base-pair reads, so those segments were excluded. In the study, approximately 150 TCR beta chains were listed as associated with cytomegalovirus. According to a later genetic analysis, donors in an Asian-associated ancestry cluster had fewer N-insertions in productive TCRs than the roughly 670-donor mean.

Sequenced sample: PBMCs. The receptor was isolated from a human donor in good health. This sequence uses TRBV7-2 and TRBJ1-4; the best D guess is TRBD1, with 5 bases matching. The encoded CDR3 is CASSPVAGLQNPLFF. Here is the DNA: TGTGCCAGCAGCCCTGTTGCGGGACTACAAAATCCCCTGTTTTTT.